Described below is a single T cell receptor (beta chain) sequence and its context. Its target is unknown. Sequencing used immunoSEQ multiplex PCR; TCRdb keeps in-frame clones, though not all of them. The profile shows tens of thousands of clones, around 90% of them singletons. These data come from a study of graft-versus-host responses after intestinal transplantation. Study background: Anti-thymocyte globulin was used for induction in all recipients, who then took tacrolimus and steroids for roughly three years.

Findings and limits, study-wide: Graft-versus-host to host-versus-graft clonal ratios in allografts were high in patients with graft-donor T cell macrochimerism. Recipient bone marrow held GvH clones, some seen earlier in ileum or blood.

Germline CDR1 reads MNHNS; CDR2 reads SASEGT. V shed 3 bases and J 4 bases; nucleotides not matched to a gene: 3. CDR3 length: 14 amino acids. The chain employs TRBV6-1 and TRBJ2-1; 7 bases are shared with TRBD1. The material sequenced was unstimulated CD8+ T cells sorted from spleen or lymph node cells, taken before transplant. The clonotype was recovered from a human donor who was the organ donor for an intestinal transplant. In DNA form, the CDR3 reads TGTGCCAGCAGTGACCAGGGGGAATACAATGAGCAGTTCTTC. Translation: CASSDQGEYNEQFF.